The TCR beta chain described here comes from a study of cytomegalovirus exposure and HLA in healthy donors. Overall study findings and caveats: The authors considered a cluster of highly shared sequence variants likely to be a sequencing artifact. Trimming of TCR beta V- and J-genes showed a link, identified in a later analysis, to a missense DCLRE1C variant. The records held CMV serostatus as the only immune exposure information.

Per the germline V gene, CDR1 is MNHEY and CDR2 is SMNVEV (reference sequence). Unmatched junction bases numbered 6, after V lost 5 bases and J lost 3 bases. The CDR3 contains 16 residues. Amplification used 60 Vbeta primers and 13 Jbeta primers. Clones were read by immunoSEQ multiplex PCR, and TCRdb kept only the in-frame ones, dropping some. The sample includes 240,000 or so clones, 81% of them seen just once. A word on this clone: Its target is not known.

The receptor's source is an older woman in good health and CMV-seropositive. Specimen: PBMCs. The genes are TRBV27 and TRBJ2-7; 14 bases line up with TRBD2. The CDR3 nucleotides read TGTGCCAGCAGTGGGGGACTAGCGGGAGACGGCTACGAGCAGTACTTC. Translating it yields CASSGGLAGDGYEQYF.